This T cell receptor (beta chain) appears in the sequencing data of a study of cytomegalovirus exposure and HLA in healthy donors. Of note for this clone: The antigen is unknown.

Germline loops: CDR1 LNHDA, CDR2 SQIVND (reference sequence). The V end was cut by 3 bases, the J end by 3 bases, with 17 bases between. The CDR3 totals 16 residues. Both 60 Vbeta primers and 13 Jbeta primers went into the PCR. Here immunoSEQ multiplex PCR was the method, and the copy in TCRdb shows in-frame clones only, minus some. The sample table sets out around 210,000 clones. Study conclusions and caveats: As was reported, the classifier diagnosed cytomegalovirus status with high specificity and sensitivity. Upon later analysis, HLA-associated TCR beta chains proved more clonally expanded than other, equally common chains. Serostatus for CMV was the only available immune exposure information.

Sequencing used PBMCs. The chain recombines TRBV19 with TRBJ1-2; D unclear. This clonotype originated in a woman aged 30 to 39 in good health and CMV-seropositive. The CDR3 nucleotides are TGTGCCAGTAGTATTCTACTGACCAGGTCAGACTATGGCTACACCTTC. Translating gives CASSILLTRSDYGYTF.